Given below is one TCR beta chain in context. Authors' data handling: Nucleated cell number was recorded as an estimate derived from reference gene primer amplification. The data were produced by immunoSEQ multiplex PCR, yet TCRdb's version contains in-frame clones alone and is incomplete. Clonal size and the V and J genes are those of that table, whereas D and trimming came from the DNA. This table holds approximately 77,000 clones, 80% to 90% found once. This sample was taken from a study of blood T cell repertoires in COVID-19. Study information: Some COVID-19 samples were acute and others convalescent; all came from the United States, Italy and Spain. Sources were T cells, B-cell-depleted T cells, or PBMCs; the material itself was cDNA or gDNA.

This CDR3 comprises 13 residues. From germline, CDR1 is SGDLS and CDR2 YYNGEE. Trimming shortened V by 3 bases and J by 2 bases, and 8 bases separated the two germline ends. This TCR was recovered from a man aged 50 to 60 with active COVID-19. The chain employs TRBV9 and TRBJ2-5, with a tentative D call TRBD1 (6 bases). Sequenced input: peripheral blood. The CDR3 loop is CASSGQGQETQYF. The CDR3 nucleotides read TGTGCCAGCAGCGGCCAGGGGCAAGAGACCCAGTACTTC.